These 2 T cell receptor beta chains share one sample of origin, sequenced in a study of blood T cell repertoires in COVID-19. Sequencing used immunoSEQ multiplex PCR; TCRdb keeps in-frame clones, though not all of them. Among around 180,000 clones listed, about 83% were seen once. Sequencing input: peripheral blood. The source of these receptors is a human donor in a cohort sampled during active COVID-19.

The V call is TRBV27, the J call TRBJ2-1; TRBD1 matches at 11 bases. V was pared by 11 bases and J by 4 bases, with 10 bases of the junction left unmatched. Germline-derived CDR1 and CDR2 are MNHEY and SMNVEV (reference sequence). CDR3 length: 15 residues. The CDR3: CAASPGQGVYNEQFF. The CDR3 coding sequence is TGTGCCGCGTCACCGGGACAGGGGGTATACAATGAGCAGTTCTTC.

CDR3 DNA sequence: TGTGCCAGCAGCCATGTCCGTCAAAGCAACGAGCAGTACTTC. Protein sequence: CASSHVRQSNEQYF. The V and J genes are TRBV14 and TRBJ2-7; D uncertain. Germline-derived CDR1 and CDR2 are SGHDN and FVKESK. The CDR3 covers 14 residues. V dropped 3 bases and J dropped 5 bases, with 14 bases sitting between them.